This TCR beta chain was identified in a study of blood T cell repertoires in COVID-19 (dated by TCRdb to 2018 to 2020). A note on the overall study: Samples from collaborators originated in the United States, Italy and Spain and spanned both the acute and convalescent phases of COVID-19. A freely available public database, intended as a resource for researchers studying the immune response to SARS-CoV-2, is where the repertoires were released. The prospective study material was composed of cDNA or gDNA derived from T cells, B-cell-depleted T cells, or PBMCs. Where available, HLA class I and class II types were obtained from metadata supplied by the sample provider rather than from assay-based typing. Deeply sampled blood TCRbeta repertoires from subjects exposed to, actively infected with, or recovered from COVID-19 were included in the dataset. The samples were drawn from two sources: the first 160 participants of the ongoing ImmuneRACE study, and over 950 subjects contributed by 6 global collaborators. Nearly every sample came with metadata listing a de-identified subject ID, COVID-19 status, age in years and sex.

This clone was seen a few times. Its antigen is not yet known. No clone much larger than this one lies a single base away; base qualities are absent. On the study overall, not on this receptor specifically: The quantity of clinical and demographic metadata differed by source and by participant and was supplied without curation.

Including cysteine and phenylalanine, the CDR3 has 15 amino acids. Only CDR3 DNA is held: 45 bases, read in frame from base 1. CDR1 SGHRS and CDR2 YFSETQ were looked up in the germline V gene. V is cut by 0 bases and J by 1 base, and the space between the germline ends is 10 bases. The immunoSEQ Assay, a bias-controlled multiplex PCR, was used to amplify TCRbeta CDR3 regions from genomic DNA. From the authors' description of their analysis: The number of nucleated cells in each sample was estimated from the amplification of reference gene primers within the assay. Sequence reads were collapsed and filtered to measure the absolute abundance of every unique TCRbeta CDR3 rearrangement. For each sample, productive Simpson clonality was calculated by taking the square root of Simpson's diversity index across productive rearrangements. As stored in TCRdb, this immuneACCESS dataset retains in-frame rearrangements with V and J assigned. A fraction of the clones does not appear; measured against another copy, unresolved V genes explain less than half of the discrepancy, and the remainder lacks a known reason. That table is the source of V, J and clone size, and D and trimming were worked out from the DNA. This sample gives 350,000 to 450,000 clones in total; around 86% of them show up just once. The top ten constitute approximately 5% of the sample.

Participants in the prospective study were aged about 18 to 95 years, lived in 20 to 25 United States geographic areas, and enrolled through a virtual design. In the prospective study, participants were assigned to cohorts based on the clinical history participants reported in a screening survey and a study questionnaire. For ImmuneRACE Cohort 3, a participant was defined as recovered based on two consecutive negative NP/OP PCR tests, clearance by a healthcare professional, or resolution of symptoms. Mobile phlebotomists in the prospective study collected whole blood, serum and a nasopharyngeal or oropharyngeal swab from every participant. Over a roughly two-month period, participants in the prospective study had the option of providing additional blood draws and questionnaires. Blood samples from the prospective study were shipped frozen or at room temperature prior to DNA extraction.

Recombination joined TRBV5-1 with TRBJ1-1; tentative D gene TRBD1, with 6 bases matching. The sequence was collected from a woman aged 45-59 years who had recovered from COVID-19. The sample consisted of PBMCs or T cells enriched from blood (not recorded which). The CDR3 corresponds to CASSLGQGRNTEAFF. The sequenced DNA is TGCGCCAGCAGCTTGGGGCAGGGGCGGAACACTGAAGCTTTCTTT. Outside the CDR3, residues come from the reference TRBV5-1 and TRBJ1-1 proteins, so the full variable domain is: KAGVTQTPRYLIKTRGQQVTLSCSPISGHRSVSWYQQTPGQGLQFLFEYFSETQRNKGNFPGRFSGRQFSNSRSEMNVSTLELGDSALYLCASSLGQGRNTEAFFGQGTRLTVV.